This T cell receptor (beta chain) appears in the sequencing data of a study of T cell repertoires in cytomegalovirus infection. Study as a whole: Peptides in the study included HLA-C-restricted and HLA-B-restricted CMV epitopes. It can be stated that public TCR beta signatures indicated CMV infection as well as a matching HLA type.

TCRdb called the reads again in MiXCR, with one record for every CDR3 protein. The sample includes about 700,000 distinct CDR3 sequences, around 30% seen only once; the top ten take roughly 18%. Study conclusions and caveats: Carriers of CMV plus the relevant HLA were identified by cumulative public TCR beta family frequency. In two of eight donors, the top clonotype was HLA-C-restricted CMV-specific.

V was trimmed by 6 bases and J by 0 bases, leaving 9 bases between them. The CDR3 spans 14 residues. Germline CDR1 MNHNS, CDR2 SASEGT. About this clonotype: What it recognizes is unknown.

The sample consisted of cultured PBMCs, taken from culture after CMV antigen stimulation. The V gene is TRBV6-1, the J gene TRBJ1-3; D is unclear. The receptor was derived from a human donor in good health (CMV status not recorded). Some clones in this sample may be carry-over from other donors' samples. This CDR3 is CASSPGNSGNTIYF. CDR3 sequence (DNA): TGTGCCAGCAGCCCAGGCAACTCTGGAAACACCATATATTTT.